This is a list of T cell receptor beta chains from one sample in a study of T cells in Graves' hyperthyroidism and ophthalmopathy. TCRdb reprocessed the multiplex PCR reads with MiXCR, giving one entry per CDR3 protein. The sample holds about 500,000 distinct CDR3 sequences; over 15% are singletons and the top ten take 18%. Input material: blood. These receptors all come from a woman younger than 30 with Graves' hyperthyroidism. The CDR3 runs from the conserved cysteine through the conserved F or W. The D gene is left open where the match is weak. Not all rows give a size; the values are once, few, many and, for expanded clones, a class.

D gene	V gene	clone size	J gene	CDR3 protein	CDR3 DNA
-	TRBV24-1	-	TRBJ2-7	CATSDFKHQKQYF	TGTGCCACCAGTGATTTCAAGCATCAAAAGCAGTACTTC
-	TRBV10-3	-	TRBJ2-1	CAMLTTGNEQFF	TGTGCCATGTTAACGACAGGTAATGAGCAGTTCTTC
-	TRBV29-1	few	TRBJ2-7	CSVEGSRYEQYF	TGCAGCGTTGAGGGGAGCCGGTACGAGCAGTACTTC
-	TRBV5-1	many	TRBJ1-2	CASSPQGESGYTF	TGCGCCAGCAGCCCACAGGGAGAGAGTGGCTACACCTTC
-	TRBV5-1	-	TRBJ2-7	CASSSRTAENEQYF	TGCGCCAGCAGCTCTCGGACAGCAGAAAACGAGCAGTACTTC
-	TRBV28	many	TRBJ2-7	CASSLVSPYEQYF	TGTGCCAGCAGTTTAGTTTCCCCTTACGAGCAGTACTTC
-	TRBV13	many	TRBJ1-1	CASSPRGMNTEAFF	TGTGCCAGCAGCCCACGGGGGATGAACACTGAAGCTTTCTTT
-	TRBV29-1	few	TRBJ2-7	CSVRGISYEQYF	TGCAGCGTTCGGGGAATCTCCTACGAGCAGTACTTC
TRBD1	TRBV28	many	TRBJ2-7	CASSFGTGWYEQYF	TGTGCCAGCAGTTTCGGGACAGGGTGGTACGAGCAGTACTTC
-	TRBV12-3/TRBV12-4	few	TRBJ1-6	CASSLNGGNSPLHF	TGTGCCAGCAGTCTGAACGGGGGAAATTCACCCCTCCACTTT
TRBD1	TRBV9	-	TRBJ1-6	CASSATGPYNSPLHF	TGTGCCAGCAGCGCGACAGGGCCCTATAATTCACCCCTCCACTTT
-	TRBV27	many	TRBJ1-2	CASSPRGVPNYGYTF	TGTGCCAGCAGTCCCCGAGGGGTTCCTAACTATGGCTACACCTTC
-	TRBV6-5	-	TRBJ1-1	CASSYSGAVTEAFF	TGTGCCAGCAGTTACTCGGGGGCAGTCACTGAAGCTTTCTTT
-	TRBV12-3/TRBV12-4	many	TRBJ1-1	CASKRTVMNTEAFF	TGTGCCAGCAAAAGGACAGTTATGAACACTGAAGCTTTCTTT
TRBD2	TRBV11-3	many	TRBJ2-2	CASSFGLAGVVGELFF	TGTGCCAGCAGCTTCGGACTAGCGGGAGTTGTCGGGGAGCTGTTTTTT
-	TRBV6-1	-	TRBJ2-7	CASSTWGGSYEQYF	TGTGCCAGCAGTACCTGGGGCGGTTCCTACGAGCAGTACTTC
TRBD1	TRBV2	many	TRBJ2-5	CASSGQGSGKTQYF	TGTGCCAGCAGTGGACAGGGGAGTGGGAAGACCCAGTACTTC
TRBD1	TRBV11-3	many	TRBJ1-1	CASSSEGARTEAFF	TGTGCCAGCAGTTCCGAGGGGGCGCGCACTGAAGCTTTCTTT
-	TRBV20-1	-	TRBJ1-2	CRVTDDYGYTF	TGCAGGGTGACGGACGATTATGGCTACACCTTC
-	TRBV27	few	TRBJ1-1	CATYTPGNTEAFF	TGTGCCACCTATACCCCAGGGAACACTGAAGCTTTCTTT
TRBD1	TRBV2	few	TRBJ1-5	CAGRGQSNQPQHF	TGTGCCGGTCGGGGACAGAGCAATCAGCCCCAGCATTTT
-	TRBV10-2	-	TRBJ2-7	CACSANLYEQYF	TGCGCCTGCTCGGCCAACCTCTACGAGCAGTACTTC
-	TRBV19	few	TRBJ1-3	CASTRQITSGNTIYF	TGTGCCAGTACCCGACAGATCACCTCTGGAAACACCATATATTTT
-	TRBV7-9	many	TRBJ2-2	CASSFLGGEDTGELFF	TGTGCCAGCAGCTTCCTCGGAGGCGAGGACACCGGGGAGCTGTTTTTT
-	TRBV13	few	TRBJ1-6	CASIGSSYNSPLHF	TGTGCCAGCATCGGCAGCTCCTATAATTCACCCCTCCACTTT
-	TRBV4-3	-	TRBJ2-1	CASSQDWRGDEQFF	TGCGCCAGCAGCCAAGATTGGCGAGGGGATGAGCAGTTCTTC
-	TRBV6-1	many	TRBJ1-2	CASSVEGGGIYGYTF	TGTGCCAGCAGTGTCGAGGGGGGCGGTATCTATGGCTACACCTTC
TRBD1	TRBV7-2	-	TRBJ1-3	CASSRKQGVNTIYF	TGTGCCAGCAGCCGTAAACAGGGGGTTAACACCATATATTTT
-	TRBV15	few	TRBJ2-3	CATSPERPSTDTQYF	TGTGCCACCAGCCCTGAGCGGCCCAGCACAGATACGCAGTATTTT
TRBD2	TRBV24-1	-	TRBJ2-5	CATSDPTSGRSKTQYF	TGTGCCACCAGTGATCCCACTAGCGGGAGGAGTAAGACCCAGTACTTC
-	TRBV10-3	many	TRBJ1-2	CASQGYGYTF	TGTGCCTCCCAGGGCTATGGCTACACCTTC
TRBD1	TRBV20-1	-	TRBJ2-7	CSATSPRQGYEQYF	TGCAGTGCTACGTCCCCGAGACAGGGCTACGAGCAGTACTTC
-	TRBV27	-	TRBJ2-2	CASSDRFRRRDTGELFF	TGTGCCAGCAGTGATAGGTTCCGGCGACGGGACACCGGGGAGCTGTTTTTT
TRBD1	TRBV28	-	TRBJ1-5	CASRQGYQPQHF	TGTGCCAGCAGACAGGGGTATCAGCCCCAGCATTTT
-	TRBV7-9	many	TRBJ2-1	CASSDDRFEQFF	TGTGCCAGCAGCGACGACAGGTTTGAGCAGTTCTTC
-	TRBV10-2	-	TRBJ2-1	CASSGERAPYNEQFF	TGCGCCAGCAGCGGTGAGCGGGCCCCCTACAATGAGCAGTTCTTC
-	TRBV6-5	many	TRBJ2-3	CASSYSTPTDTQYF	TGTGCCAGCAGTTACTCTACACCCACAGATACGCAGTATTTT
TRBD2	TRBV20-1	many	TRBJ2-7	CSASASGTLPSYEQYF	TGCAGTGCTTCGGCTAGCGGGACCCTTCCGTCCTACGAGCAGTACTTC
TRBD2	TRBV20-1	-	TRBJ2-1	CSARGSTSGGAYNEQFF	TGCAGTGCTAGAGGTTCGACTAGCGGGGGGGCCTACAATGAGCAGTTCTTC